A selection of T cell receptor gamma chains follows, all from one sample in a study of Vδ1+ human thymocytes. TCRdb reapplied CATT to the multiplex PCR reads. The table shows about 36,000 gamma-chain clones, with roughly a fifth occurring only once. The sample comprised Vdelta1+ gamma-delta thymocytes from the thymus. These receptors originate from a girl under three years old who had congenital heart surgery. Both conserved end residues are part of each CDR3. Fields, in order: V gene, clone size, J gene, CDR3 DNA, CDR3 protein. Where a row states a size, it is once, few, many or the class of an expanded clone; other rows omit it.

V gene: TRGV9
clone size: NA
J gene: TRGJ1/TRGJ2
CDR3 DNA: TGTGCCTTGTGGGAGGTGGTTGATTATAAGAAACTCTTT
CDR3 protein: CALWEVVDYKKLF

V gene: TRGV2
clone size: NA
J gene: TRGJ1/TRGJ2
CDR3 DNA: TGTGCCACCTGGGACGGCCCTCTCAATTATTATAAGAAACTCTTT
CDR3 protein: CATWDGPLNYYKKLF

V gene: TRGV5
clone size: NA
J gene: TRGJ1/TRGJ2
CDR3 DNA: TGTGCCACCTGGGACGAACTCACTGCGAATTATTATAAGAAACTCTTT
CDR3 protein: CATWDELTANYYKKLF

V gene: TRGV2
clone size: few
J gene: TRGJ1/TRGJ2
CDR3 DNA: TGTGCCACCTGGGGGCAAGCTAAGAAACTCTTT
CDR3 protein: CATWGQAKKLF

V gene: TRGV3
clone size: few
J gene: TRGJ1/TRGJ2
CDR3 DNA: TGTGCCACCTGGGATGCAACTTATTATAAGAAACTCTTT
CDR3 protein: CATWDATYYKKLF

V gene: TRGV9
clone size: NA
J gene: TRGJ1/TRGJ2
CDR3 DNA: TGTGCCTTGTGGGAGGTGCTTAATTATAAGAAACTCTTT
CDR3 protein: CALWEVLNYKKLF

V gene: TRGV2
clone size: NA
J gene: TRGJP2
CDR3 DNA: TGTGCCACCTGGGACAGACGGGGGGGCAGTGATTGGATCAAGACGTTT
CDR3 protein: CATWDRRGGSDWIKTF

V gene: TRGV2
clone size: NA
J gene: TRGJ1/TRGJ2
CDR3 DNA: TGTGCCACCTGGGACGGGGGAGATTATTATAAGAAACTCTTT
CDR3 protein: CATWDGGDYYKKLF

V gene: TRGV8
clone size: few
J gene: TRGJ1/TRGJ2
CDR3 DNA: TGTGCCACCTGGGCCAGGCTAAATTATTATAAGAAACTCTTT
CDR3 protein: CATWARLNYYKKLF

V gene: TRGV2
clone size: few
J gene: TRGJ1/TRGJ2
CDR3 DNA: TGTGCCACCTGGGATGGGCAGGTTTATTATAAGAAACTCTTT
CDR3 protein: CATWDGQVYYKKLF

V gene: TRGV3
clone size: few
J gene: TRGJ1/TRGJ2
CDR3 DNA: TGTGCCACCTGGGACAGGCGACCTAGGAATAAGAAACTCTTT
CDR3 protein: CATWDRRPRNKKLF

V gene: TRGV4
clone size: NA
J gene: TRGJ1/TRGJ2
CDR3 DNA: TGTGCCACCTGGGGCCAAGGGAATTATTATAAGAAACTCTTT
CDR3 protein: CATWGQGNYYKKLF

V gene: TRGV2
clone size: NA
J gene: TRGJ1/TRGJ2
CDR3 DNA: TGTGCCACCTGGGACGGGCCTAGGGATTATTATAAGAAACTCTTT
CDR3 protein: CATWDGPRDYYKKLF

V gene: TRGV9
clone size: few
J gene: TRGJ1/TRGJ2
CDR3 DNA: TGTGCCTTGCGGGAGGTGACTTATTATAAGAAACTCTTT
CDR3 protein: CALREVTYYKKLF

V gene: TRGV3
clone size: NA
J gene: TRGJ1/TRGJ2
CDR3 DNA: TGTGCCACCTGGGACATGCAATCTTATAAGAAACTCTTT
CDR3 protein: CATWDMQSYKKLF

V gene: TRGV3
clone size: NA
J gene: TRGJ1/TRGJ2
CDR3 DNA: TGTGCCACCTGGGACAGACCTCTGAATTATTATAAGAAACTCTTT
CDR3 protein: CATWDRPLNYYKKLF

V gene: TRGV8
clone size: NA
J gene: TRGJP1
CDR3 DNA: TGTGCCACCTGGGACAAGGTCCCTTGGTTCAAGATATTT
CDR3 protein: CATWDKVPWFKIF

V gene: TRGV4
clone size: NA
J gene: TRGJ1/TRGJ2
CDR3 DNA: TGTGCCACCTGGGATGGGCAGGAGGATTATAAGAAACTCTTT
CDR3 protein: CATWDGQEDYKKLF

V gene: TRGV3
clone size: NA
J gene: TRGJ1/TRGJ2
CDR3 DNA: TGTGCCACCTGCCTTTGTAAGAAACTCTTT
CDR3 protein: CATCLCKKLF

V gene: TRGV5
clone size: NA
J gene: TRGJP2
CDR3 DNA: TGTGCCACCTGGGACAGGCGCGGTGATTGGATCAAGACGTTT
CDR3 protein: CATWDRRGDWIKTF

V gene: TRGV2
clone size: NA
J gene: TRGJ1/TRGJ2
CDR3 DNA: TGTGCCACCTGGGACGGTTCTCCACTCTTT
CDR3 protein: CATWDGSPLF

V gene: TRGV9
clone size: few
J gene: TRGJ1/TRGJ2
CDR3 DNA: TGTGCCTTGTGGGAGGGAAAAACTAAGAAACTCTTT
CDR3 protein: CALWEGKTKKLF

V gene: TRGV8
clone size: NA
J gene: TRGJ1/TRGJ2
CDR3 DNA: TGTGCCACCTATTCTAAGAAACTCTTT
CDR3 protein: CATYSKKLF

V gene: TRGV2
clone size: NA
J gene: TRGJ1/TRGJ2
CDR3 DNA: TGTGCCACCTGGGACGGCCGGGATAAGAAACTCTTT
CDR3 protein: CATWDGRDKKLF

V gene: TRGV9
clone size: NA
J gene: TRGJ1/TRGJ2
CDR3 DNA: TGTGCCTTGTGGGAGAGTACCCGATATTATAAGAAACTCTTT
CDR3 protein: CALWESTRYYKKLF

V gene: TRGV9
clone size: NA
J gene: TRGJ1/TRGJ2
CDR3 DNA: TGTGCCTTGTGGGGAAAGAATTATTATAAGAAACTCTTT
CDR3 protein: CALWGKNYYKKLF

V gene: TRGV9
clone size: NA
J gene: TRGJ1/TRGJ2
CDR3 DNA: TGTGCCTTGTGGGAAAATACCTCGAATCGGTGGTATAAGAAACTCTTT
CDR3 protein: CALWENTSNRWYKKLF

V gene: TRGV2
clone size: few
J gene: TRGJP2
CDR3 DNA: TGTGCCACCTGGGACGGAACGAGTAGTGATTGGATCAAGACGTTT
CDR3 protein: CATWDGTSSDWIKTF

V gene: TRGV9
clone size: NA
J gene: TRGJ1/TRGJ2
CDR3 DNA: TGTGCCTTGTGGGAGATTCCCAATTATTATAAGAAACTCTTT
CDR3 protein: CALWEIPNYYKKLF

V gene: TRGV2
clone size: NA
J gene: TRGJP2
CDR3 DNA: TGTGCCACCTGGGACGGGAGGGCTGATTGGATCAAGACGTTT
CDR3 protein: CATWDGRADWIKTF

V gene: TRGV9
clone size: NA
J gene: TRGJ1/TRGJ2
CDR3 DNA: TGTGCCTTGCTACGCAGGGCTTATTATAAGAAACTCTTT
CDR3 protein: CALLRRAYYKKLF

V gene: TRGV3
clone size: few
J gene: TRGJ1/TRGJ2
CDR3 DNA: TGTGCCACCTGGGACCAGGCTAGGTATTATAAGAAACTCTTT
CDR3 protein: CATWDQARYYKKLF

V gene: TRGV8
clone size: few
J gene: TRGJ1/TRGJ2
CDR3 DNA: TGTGCCACCTGGGATAGGAATGTCTATTATAAGAAACTCTTT
CDR3 protein: CATWDRNVYYKKLF

V gene: TRGV3
clone size: NA
J gene: TRGJ1/TRGJ2
CDR3 DNA: TGCGCCACCTGGGTGGGAGAGAAACTCTTT
CDR3 protein: CATWVGEKLF

V gene: TRGV3
clone size: few
J gene: TRGJ1/TRGJ2
CDR3 DNA: TGTGCCACCTGGCCTCAGAGGTATTATAAGAAACTCTTT
CDR3 protein: CATWPQRYYKKLF

V gene: TRGV2
clone size: few
J gene: TRGJ1/TRGJ2
CDR3 DNA: TGTGCCACCTGGGACGGGCCGGCTCCGGATAAGAAACTCTTT
CDR3 protein: CATWDGPAPDKKLF

V gene: TRGV9
clone size: NA
J gene: TRGJ1/TRGJ2
CDR3 DNA: TGTGCCTTGTGGGAGGTGCGAGGGTGGAAGAAACTCTTT
CDR3 protein: CALWEVRGWKKLF

V gene: TRGV2
clone size: NA
J gene: TRGJ1/TRGJ2
CDR3 DNA: TGTGCCACCTGGGACGGCCACTCTTATTATAAGAAACTCTTT
CDR3 protein: CATWDGHSYYKKLF

V gene: TRGV9
clone size: NA
J gene: TRGJ1/TRGJ2
CDR3 DNA: TGTGCCTTGTGGGAGGCATCCTCATATTATAAGAAACTCTTT
CDR3 protein: CALWEASSYYKKLF

V gene: TRGV9
clone size: NA
J gene: TRGJ1/TRGJ2
CDR3 DNA: TGTGCCTTGTGGGAGACCCCCTTCGAGAAACTCTTT
CDR3 protein: CALWETPFEKLF

V gene: TRGV9
clone size: medium-sized
J gene: TRGJ1/TRGJ2
CDR3 DNA: TGTGCCTTGTGGGATCCGAAACTCTTT
CDR3 protein: CALWDPKLF

V gene: TRGV8
clone size: few
J gene: TRGJ1/TRGJ2
CDR3 DNA: TGTGCCACCTGGGATAGTCCAAAGAATTATTATAAGAAACTCTTT
CDR3 protein: CATWDSPKNYYKKLF

V gene: TRGV3
clone size: NA
J gene: TRGJP2
CDR3 DNA: TGTGCCACCTGGGACAGGCCAGAGGGTAGTGATTGGATCAAGACGTTT
CDR3 protein: CATWDRPEGSDWIKTF

V gene: TRGV4
clone size: NA
J gene: TRGJ1/TRGJ2
CDR3 DNA: TGTGCCACCTGGGACGGGCTCCTGAATTATTATAAGAAACTCTTT
CDR3 protein: CATWDGLLNYYKKLF

V gene: TRGV4
clone size: NA
J gene: TRGJ1/TRGJ2
CDR3 DNA: TGTGCCACCTGGGATGGGCCAGGCGAATATTATAAGAAACTCTTT
CDR3 protein: CATWDGPGEYYKKLF

V gene: TRGV8
clone size: NA
J gene: TRGJ1/TRGJ2
CDR3 DNA: TGTGCCACCTGGAGGAGGTATAAGAAACTCTTT
CDR3 protein: CATWRRYKKLF

V gene: TRGV8
clone size: few
J gene: TRGJ1/TRGJ2
CDR3 DNA: TGTGCCACCTGGGCCTTACCCCATTATTATAAGAAACTCTTT
CDR3 protein: CATWALPHYYKKLF

V gene: TRGV5
clone size: NA
J gene: TRGJP2
CDR3 DNA: TGTGCCACCTGGGACCCCCATCAATTGAGTAGTGATTGGATCAAGACGTTT
CDR3 protein: CATWDPHQLSSDWIKTF

V gene: TRGV4
clone size: NA
J gene: TRGJ1/TRGJ2
CDR3 DNA: TGTGCCACCTGGGATGGTACCATTCATTATTATAAGAAACTCTTT
CDR3 protein: CATWDGTIHYYKKLF

V gene: TRGV9
clone size: few
J gene: TRGJ1/TRGJ2
CDR3 DNA: TGTGCCTTGTGGGAGGTGATCGATTATAAGAAACTCTTT
CDR3 protein: CALWEVIDYKKLF

V gene: TRGV8
clone size: NA
J gene: TRGJ1/TRGJ2
CDR3 DNA: TGTGCCACCTGGGACAGCCTTGGGAAGAAACTCTTT
CDR3 protein: CATWDSLGKKLF

V gene: TRGV3
clone size: few
J gene: TRGJP2
CDR3 DNA: TGTGCCACCTGGGACAGGCAAGCAAATGATTGGATCAAGACGTTT
CDR3 protein: CATWDRQANDWIKTF

V gene: TRGV3
clone size: NA
J gene: TRGJ1/TRGJ2
CDR3 DNA: TGTGCCACCTGGGACAGGCCGCGCTATTATAAGAAACTCTTT
CDR3 protein: CATWDRPRYYKKLF

V gene: TRGV8
clone size: NA
J gene: TRGJ1/TRGJ2
CDR3 DNA: TGTGCCACCTGGGACGAGAGGTATTATAAGAAACTCTTT
CDR3 protein: CATWDERYYKKLF

V gene: TRGV8
clone size: few
J gene: TRGJ1/TRGJ2
CDR3 DNA: TGTGCCACCTGGGATACTCGGTCAGGGCATTATTATAAGAAACTCTTT
CDR3 protein: CATWDTRSGHYYKKLF

V gene: TRGV2
clone size: once
J gene: TRGJ1/TRGJ2
CDR3 DNA: TGTGCCACCTGGGACGGGCCTTTTAGGTATAAGAAACTCTTT
CDR3 protein: CATWDGPFRYKKLF

V gene: TRGV9
clone size: many
J gene: TRGJ1/TRGJ2
CDR3 DNA: TGTGCCTTGTGGGACGAGGTGAAACTCTTT
CDR3 protein: CALWDEVKLF

V gene: TRGV8
clone size: few
J gene: TRGJ1/TRGJ2
CDR3 DNA: TGTGCCACCTGGGATTGTCAGTATTATAAGAAACTCTTT
CDR3 protein: CATWDCQYYKKLF

V gene: TRGV4
clone size: NA
J gene: TRGJ1/TRGJ2
CDR3 DNA: TGTGCCACCTGGGATGGGCCTGATTATTATAAGAAACTCTTT
CDR3 protein: CATWDGPDYYKKLF